This TCR beta chain derives from a study of patients and donors after allogeneic stem cell transplantation. The CDR3 runs to 12 residues. Trimming stripped 6 bases from V and 4 bases from J, with 10 bases between. In this sample, this clonotype turned up a few times. TCRdb ran MiXCR on the RT-PCR reads and lists one entry per CDR3 protein. The table includes 800,000 to 1,000,000 distinct CDR3 sequences, over 15% detected once. The sequence was collected from a human donor who was either an allogeneic HSCT recipient or a stem cell or donor lymphocyte infusion donor (not recorded which). It is not recorded whose cells these are; they may come from a transplant donor. This sequence joins TRBV12-3 or TRBV12-4 and TRBJ2-7; D call uncertain. Sequenced material: blood, either unsorted or a sorted T cell fraction (not recorded which). The CDR3, as DNA: TGTGCCAGCAGCCGAACTATTTACGAGCAGTACTTC. Amino acid sequence: CASSRTIYEQYF.